This T cell receptor beta chain was profiled in a study of blood T cell repertoires in COVID-19. About the study: PBMCs, B-cell-depleted T cells, or T cells provided the cDNA or gDNA that made up the material.

Per the authors' pipeline: Estimation of nucleated cell counts was performed using reference gene primer amplification. Generated by immunoSEQ multiplex PCR, the TCRdb table keeps only in-frame clones and is missing some. D and trimming were read from the DNA, whereas the V and J calls and clone size are those reported in that table. The sample includes 70,000 to 80,000 clones, roughly 80% of them seen just once. V lost 2 bases and J 6 bases, leaving 19 bases between the germline ends. CDR3 length: 16 residues. CDR1 and CDR2 from the germline V gene are LGHDT and YNNKEL (reference sequence). The sequence came from a human donor in a cohort sampled during active COVID-19. Sequencing input: peripheral blood. The genes are TRBV3-1 (or the pseudogene TRBV3-2) and TRBJ1-1; tentatively, D is TRBD1 (6 bases). DNA of the CDR3: TGTGCCAGCAGCCAACAAAACCCCACAGGGTTCGCTGAAGCTTTCTTT. Protein: CASSQQNPTGFAEAFF.